Listed below are T cell receptor beta chains from one sample, sequenced in a study of PD-1 blockade in classical Hodgkin lymphoma. The assay was immunoSEQ multiplex PCR, and TCRdb's table has in-frame clones only and misses some. The repertoire holds 8,500 to 13,000 clones, with about 74% as singletons. This specimen consisted of CD4+ T cells from blood, obtained before the fourth cycle of nivolumab. These receptors came from a human donor with classical Hodgkin lymphoma. The CDR3 runs from the conserved cysteine through the conserved F or W.

TRBJ2-1,TRBV20-1,CSARGLSGQFF
TRBJ2-7,TRBV7-2,CASSPGLAKSYEQYF
TRBJ2-1,TRBV11-2,CASSLRPSGYYNEQFF
TRBJ2-5,TRBV2,CASSDWETQYF
TRBJ2-1,TRBV7-8,CASSLFGEQFF
TRBJ2-3,TRBV7-6,CASSLSGVGTDTQYF
TRBJ1-2,TRBV28,CASSLQGNYGYTF
TRBJ1-6,TRBV4-2,CASSQESGQGGSPLHF
TRBJ1-6,TRBV19,CASSIRKTGSAYNSPLHF
TRBJ2-5,TRBV10-3,CAISTLTGEETQYF
TRBJ2-7,TRBV5-1,CASSKGGSQAEVYEQYF
TRBJ2-7,TRBV4-2,CASSQELAGEWEQYF
TRBJ1-2,TRBV9,CASSAWMGGFGYGYTF
TRBJ2-2,TRBV10-3,CAISEGVGAGELFF
TRBJ1-1,TRBV14,CASRGYGGNTEAFF
TRBJ2-5,TRBV7-9,CASSLDAGPRYF
TRBJ2-3,TRBV15,CASSQGQGQGTQYF
TRBJ2-7,TRBV18,CASSPQGGDPRLHEQYF
TRBJ1-2,TRBV7-8,CASSLSDIYGYTF
TRBJ2-7,TRBV5-5,CASSLDRGGSYEQYF
TRBJ2-7,TRBV2,CASGGQVRSYEQYF
TRBJ1-1,TRBV6-5,CASSYGDRTSEAFF
TRBJ2-3,TRBV7-9,CASSWFVIQTDTQYF
TRBJ2-1,TRBV7-9,CASSLSETEQFF
TRBJ2-7,TRBV5-1,CASSLGPNRQGSYEQYF
TRBJ1-1,TRBV21-1,CASSKEYLRAPTNTEAFF
TRBJ1-5,TRBV6-1,CASSRRRGLDQPQHF
TRBJ2-5,TRBV7-2,CASSSRTGETQYF
TRBJ2-3,TRBV27,CASSRDSGLAGTDTQYF
TRBJ2-3,TRBV5-4,CASTGSRNTDTQYF
TRBJ2-7,TRBV7-9,CASSVDRGTYEQYF
TRBJ1-5,TRBV19,CASSTVWTGDQPQHF
TRBJ1-2,TRBV2,CASSAGQSYGYTF
TRBJ2-3,TRBV7-2,CASSFTSGDTQYF
TRBJ2-5,TRBV10-3,CAISDRSKGVETQYF
TRBJ2-1,TRBV30,CAQTYPGLAGVAEQFF
TRBJ1-4,TRBV2,CASSEVGAKGEKLFF
TRBJ1-2,TRBV29-1,CSTSRVNYGYTF
TRBJ2-1,TRBV28,CASTLAGGPNEQFF
TRBJ2-7,TRBV5-1,CASRLGLAGTYEQYF
TRBJ2-3,TRBV18,CASSSSSVRENF
TRBJ1-5,TRBV28,CASRLTGDGQPQHF
TRBJ2-3,TRBV5-1,CASSLGGSYGTDTQYF
TRBJ1-4,TRBV25-1,CASSESGQGNEKLFF
TRBJ1-4,TRBV6-1,CASGDRGLKKLFF
TRBJ2-3,TRBV5-4,CASSLGAGGRADTQYF
TRBJ1-1,TRBV11-2,CASSSGVARAATEAFF
TRBJ2-1,TRBV12-5,CASGSGGYLGNNEQFF
TRBJ2-1,TRBV5-1,CASSLDLGEAYNEQFF
TRBJ1-1,TRBV28,CASKTGGASNTEAFF
TRBJ1-2,TRBV5-1,CASGDEDSYGYTF
TRBJ2-7,TRBV7-2,CASSLARSYEQYF
TRBJ2-2,TRBV4-1,CASSQGFAGGPSGELFF
TRBJ2-6,TRBV5-1,CASFPGGSGANVLTF